The T cell receptor (beta chain) under discussion was sequenced for a study of T-cell reconstitution after alpha-beta-depleted transplantation in children. This clonotype has more than one count but fewer than ten. Using unique molecular identifiers, the investigators prepared the TCRbeta library. One entry per CDR3 protein, called by TCRdb with MiXCR from the PCR reads. The sample records around 380,000 distinct CDR3 sequences, approximately 11% being singletons. Germline V CDR1 and CDR2: SGHTA, FQGNSA. V shed 6 bases and J 3 bases; nucleotides not matched to a gene: 11. The CDR3 contains 16 residues.

Sequenced here: PBMCs from the stem cell graft donor, sampled from the stem cell graft. This receptor was taken from a human donor who donated a stem cell graft to a child with acute myeloid leukemia. The chain couples TRBV7-2 to TRBJ2-7; 10 nucleotides align to TRBD1. CDR3 coding DNA: TGTGCCAGCAGAACAGAGGCGGGACAGGGGTTCTACGAGCAGTACTTC. Its translation: CASRTEAGQGFYEQYF.